Listed below are T cell receptor beta chains from one sample, sequenced in a study of cytomegalovirus exposure and HLA in healthy donors. The method was immunoSEQ multiplex PCR; TCRdb's version includes in-frame clones alone and lacks a portion of them. Of hundreds of thousands of clones listed, 60% to 80% were seen once; the top ten hold around 1.7%. The specimen sequenced was PBMCs. The receptors stem from a man between 18 and 35 years old in good health and CMV-seronegative. Each CDR3 is given without its conserved first and last residue. Each record gives: CDR3 length, J gene, V gene, CDR3 protein.

>11|TRBJ2-7|TRBV6-4
ASSRGRGHEQY
>12|TRBJ2-7|TRBV28
ASTHSRGLYEQY
>12|TRBJ2-1|TRBV30
AWTRASRDNEQF
>11|TRBJ1-1|TRBV9
ASSVVVNTEAF
>13|TRBJ1-4|TRBV2
ASRWTGGVDEKLF
>13|TRBJ2-5|TRBV9
ASSVDSGEKETQY
>13|TRBJ1-3|TRBV6-1
ASSEATSSGNTIY
>13|TRBJ2-1|TRBV30
AWSEGLASYNEQF
>12|TRBJ2-1|TRBV5-1
ASSLTGTGNEQF
>11|TRBJ2-3|TRBV5-4
ASSLTATDTQY
>13|TRBJ2-2|TRBV28
ASSYQQGTAGELF
>15|TRBJ2-7|TRBV5-1
ASSSPNGQGLRYEQY
>13|TRBJ2-7|TRBV5-6
ASSLSGTGVYEQY
>10|TRBJ1-6|TRBV11-1
ASSFPGSPLH
>10|TRBJ1-2|TRBV9
ASGRTGTGYT
>13|TRBJ1-4|TRBV27
ASSFGGQVNEKLF
>12|TRBJ1-1|TRBV11-3
ASSFLGTGLEAF